A single sample gave rise to the 10 T cell receptor beta chains below, sequenced in a study of OX40 agonist ivuxolimab in advanced cancers. Data came from immunoSEQ multiplex PCR; TCRdb stores just in-frame clones and leaves some out. Of about 49,000 clones in the sample, roughly 85% are singletons; the top ten hold roughly 20%. Sequenced material: CD4+ or CD8+ T cells sorted from blood, taken in a trial of the OX40 agonist ivuxolimab. The receptors were gathered from an adult with an advanced solid tumor such as melanoma, head and neck, liver or kidney cancer.

The chain uses TRBV5-6 and TRBJ1-2; D is unresolved. Per the germline V gene, CDR1 is SGHDT and CDR2 is YYEEEE. Trimming pared 0 bases from V and 5 bases from J, leaving 8 bases between. The CDR3 covers 13 residues. In nucleotides, the CDR3 is TGTGCCAGCAGCTTGGGCGGGAAATATGGCTACACCTTC. Translated: CASSLGGKYGYTF.

The rearrangement links TRBV6-1 to TRBJ2-1; a possible D gene is TRBD1 (5 bases). V was shortened by 6 bases and J by 1 base, with 10 bases between the two germline ends. The length of the CDR3 is 14 residues. Germline V CDR1 and CDR2: MNHNS, SASEGT. The CDR3 DNA sequence: TGTGCCAGCAGGGACACCTGGTCCTACAATGAGCAGTTCTTC. Translation: CASRDTWSYNEQFF.

The chain couples TRBV27 to TRBJ2-3; 12 bases are shared with TRBD2. CDR3 size: 15 residues. CDR1 is MNHEY and CDR2 is SMNVEV in the germline V gene (reference sequence). After removal of 5 bases from V and 5 bases from J, the junction contained 5 bases not matched to a gene. The CDR3 sequence: CASSPPGLAGDTQYF. CDR3 nucleotides: TGTGCCAGCAGTCCACCGGGACTAGCGGGAGATACGCAGTATTTT.

A single count supports this clone. The V and J genes are TRBV5-1 and TRBJ1-4, with D uncertain. From germline, CDR1 is SGHRS and CDR2 YFSETQ. With 3 bases removed from V and 4 bases from J, the gap between germline ends came to 16 bases. CDR3 length equals 16 residues. The CDR3 spells CASSSPSTGNNEKLFF. As DNA, the CDR3 is TGCGCCAGCAGCTCTCCCTCAACGGGTAATAATGAAAAACTGTTTTTT.

The chain carries TRBV7-6 and TRBJ2-1; no clear D. The CDR3 runs 11 residues. Germline V gives CDR1 SGHVS, CDR2 FNYEAQ. V was trimmed by 0 bases and J by 15 bases, leaving 9 bases between them. CDR3 coding DNA: TGTGCCAGCAGCTTAGCGGGGTTTCTGTTCTTC. Its protein product is CASSLAGFLFF.

The chain recombines TRBV19 with TRBJ2-5; D gene unclear. The CDR3 extends over 13 amino acids. Germline V gives CDR1 LNHDA, CDR2 SQIVND (reference sequence). V dropped 5 bases and J dropped 4 bases, with 11 bases sitting between them. The CDR3 sequence: CASSVNERETQYF. CDR3 DNA: TGTGCCAGTAGTGTAAATGAGCGAGAGACCCAGTACTTC.

V and J are TRBV11-2 and TRBJ2-2; TRBD2 is a possible D gene (6 bases). The CDR3 consists of 12 residues. The V end lost 4 bases, the J end lost 6 bases, and 6 bases lay between the germline ends. Germline assignment: CDR1 SGHAT and CDR2 FQNNGV. This CDR3 is CASSWRAGELFF. The CDR3 DNA is TGTGCCAGCAGCTGGAGGGCCGGGGAGCTGTTTTTT.

This chain joins TRBV5-6 and TRBJ1-3, with D possibly being TRBD1 (5 bases). Between the trimmed V and J ends, which lost 0 bases and 9 bases, there was a span of 13 bases. Germline CDR1 and CDR2: SGHDT and YYEEEE. The CDR3 is 14 amino acids. The CDR3 sequence: CASSLEAGRTTIYF. In nucleotides, the CDR3 is TGTGCCAGCAGCTTGGAGGCAGGGAGAACCACCATATATTTT.

The chain employs TRBV9 and TRBJ2-1, with D perhaps given as TRBD1 or TRBD2 (5 bases each). CDR1 and CDR2 (germline): SGDLS, YYNGEE. The CDR3 runs to 14 residues. Deletions cut 8 bases from V and 1 base from J, with 13 bases between. CDR3 coding DNA: TGTGCCAGTAAACGGGGCGATTCCTACAATGAGCAGTTCTTC. Amino acids: CASKRGDSYNEQFF.

The chain employs TRBV28 and TRBJ2-5; 10 bases are a match to TRBD2. Germline lookup yields CDR1 MDHEN and CDR2 SYDVKM. The V and J ends lost 5 bases and 5 bases, in that order; junction bases with no gene match: 8. The CDR3 has 15 amino acids. The chain's CDR3 is CASSLYETSGETQYF. For the CDR3, the DNA is TGTGCCAGCAGTCTCTACGAGACTAGCGGGGAGACCCAGTACTTC.